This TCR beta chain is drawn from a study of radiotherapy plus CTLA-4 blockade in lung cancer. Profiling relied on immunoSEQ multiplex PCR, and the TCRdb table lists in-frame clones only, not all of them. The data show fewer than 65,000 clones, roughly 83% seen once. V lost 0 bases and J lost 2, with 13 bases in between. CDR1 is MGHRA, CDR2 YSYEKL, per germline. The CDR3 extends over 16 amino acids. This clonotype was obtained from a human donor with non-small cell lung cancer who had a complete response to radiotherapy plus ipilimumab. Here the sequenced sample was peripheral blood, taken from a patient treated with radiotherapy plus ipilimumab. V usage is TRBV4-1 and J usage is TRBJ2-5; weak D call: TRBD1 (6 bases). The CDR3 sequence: CASSQEGKGTQETQYF. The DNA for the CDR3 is TGCGCCAGCAGCCAAGAAGGGAAAGGGACACAAGAGACCCAGTACTTC.